The source of this T cell receptor beta chain is a study of blood T cell repertoires in COVID-19 (dated by TCRdb to between 2020 and 2021). Study-wide context: Samples from collaborators originated in the United States, Italy and Spain and spanned both the acute and convalescent phases of COVID-19. The sample metadata nearly always contained a de-identified subject ID, COVID-19 status, age in years and sex. Subjects who had been exposed to COVID-19, were actively infected with it, or had recovered from it provided the deeply sampled blood TCRbeta repertoires that made up the dataset. Where available, HLA class I and class II types were taken from metadata supplied by the sample provider and were not determined by assay-based typing. The repertoires were made available in a free public database intended to serve as a resource for research on the immune response to SARS-CoV-2. The samples were drawn from the first 160 participants of the ongoing ImmuneRACE study and from 1,254 subjects provided by 6 global collaborators. The material from the prospective study consisted of cDNA or gDNA derived from T cells, B-cell-depleted T cells, or PBMCs.

The immunoSEQ Assay, a bias-controlled multiplex PCR, was used to amplify TCRbeta CDR3 regions from genomic DNA. Per the authors' processing: Nucleated cell counts per sample were estimated from amplification of reference gene primers within the assay. To quantify the absolute abundance of each unique TCRbeta CDR3 rearrangement, sequence reads were collapsed and filtered. For each sample, productive Simpson clonality was calculated as the square root of Simpson's diversity index across productive rearrangements. Imported from immuneACCESS, the table was reduced by TCRdb to in-frame sequences with V and J called. These copies leave out some clones; in studies compared against another copy, an unresolved V gene accounts for under half, and the cause of the remainder is not known. V and J calls and clone size are copied from that table; D and trimming were computed from the DNA. The sample contains about 37,000 clones, roughly 80% of them found a single time. 14% of the sample goes to the ten largest clones.

CDR1 KGHSH and CDR2 LQKENI were looked up in the germline V gene. Trimming takes 0 bases from V and 4 bases from J, and the germline ends sit 7 bases apart. Inclusive of the bounding cysteine and phenylalanine, the CDR3 is 14 residues long. Of all the DNA, just the CDR3 is kept, 42 bases in frame from base 1. Here is what the overall study found, with its caveats: The amount of clinical and demographic metadata varied by source and participant and was provided uncurated.

On this clone: Its recognized antigen is unknown. Per-base quality was not reported, and no clone a single base away is much larger than it.

The collaborating institutions used their own protocols to collect whole blood in K2EDTA tubes. For TCRbeta analysis, collaborator samples were shipped as frozen whole blood, as isolated PBMCs, or as DNA extracted from either sample type. The chain is made from TRBV18 and TRBJ1-3; the D gene assignment is ambiguous. Sequencing was done on a sample of peripheral blood. This sequence was found in a woman between 65 and 79 years old with acute or convalescent COVID-19. The CDR3 protein: CASSPPTRGNTIYF. The bases read TGTGCCAGCTCACCACCTACTAGGGGAAACACCATATATTTT.